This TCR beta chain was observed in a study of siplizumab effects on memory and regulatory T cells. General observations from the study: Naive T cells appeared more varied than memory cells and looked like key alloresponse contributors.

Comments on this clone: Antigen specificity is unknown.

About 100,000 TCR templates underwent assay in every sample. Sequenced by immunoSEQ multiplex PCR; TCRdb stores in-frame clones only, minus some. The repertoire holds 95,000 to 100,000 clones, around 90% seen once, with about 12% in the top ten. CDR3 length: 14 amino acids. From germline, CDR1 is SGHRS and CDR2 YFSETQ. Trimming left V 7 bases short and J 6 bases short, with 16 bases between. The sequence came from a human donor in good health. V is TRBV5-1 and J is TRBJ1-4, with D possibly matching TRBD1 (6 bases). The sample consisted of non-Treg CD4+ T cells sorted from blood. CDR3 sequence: CASQPPGADEKLFF. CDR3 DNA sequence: TGCGCCAGCCAACCCCCGGGGGCGGATGAAAAACTGTTTTTT.